This TCR beta chain was captured by sequencing in a study of blood T cell repertoires in COVID-19. Across the study: From T cells, B-cell-depleted T cells, or PBMCs came the material, which was cDNA or gDNA.

This clone was counted a single time. The CDR3 has 17 residues. The V gene's germline CDR1 is LGHNT and CDR2 FRNRAP. J was trimmed by 5 bases and V by 5 bases; bases with no gene match: 15. Clones were sequenced by immunoSEQ multiplex PCR, and TCRdb holds only the in-frame ones, with some missing. The sample lists over 120,000 clones, 89% seen once, with around 1.5% in the top ten. The genes are TRBV12-5 and TRBJ2-1, with 7 bases identical to TRBD1. This clonotype originated in a human donor in a cohort sampled during active COVID-19. Sequenced material: peripheral blood. The CDR3 reads CASGPDGTAYTHNEQFF. The CDR3 DNA reads TGTGCTAGTGGTCCCGATGGGACAGCTTATACCCACAATGAGCAGTTCTTC.